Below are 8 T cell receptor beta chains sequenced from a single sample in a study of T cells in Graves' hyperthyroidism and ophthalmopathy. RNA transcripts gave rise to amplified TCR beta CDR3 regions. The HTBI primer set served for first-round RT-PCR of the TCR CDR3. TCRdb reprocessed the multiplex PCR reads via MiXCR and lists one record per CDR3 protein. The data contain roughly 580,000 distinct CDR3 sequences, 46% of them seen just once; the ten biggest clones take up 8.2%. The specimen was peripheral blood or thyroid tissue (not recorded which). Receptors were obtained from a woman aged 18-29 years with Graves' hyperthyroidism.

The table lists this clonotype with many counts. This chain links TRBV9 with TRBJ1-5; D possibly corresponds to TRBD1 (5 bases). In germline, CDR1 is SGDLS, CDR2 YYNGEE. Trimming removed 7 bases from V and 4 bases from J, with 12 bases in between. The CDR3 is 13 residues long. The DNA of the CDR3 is TGTGCCAGCTCGACGCAGGGTAATCAGCCCCAGCATTTT. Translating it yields CASSTQGNQPQHF.

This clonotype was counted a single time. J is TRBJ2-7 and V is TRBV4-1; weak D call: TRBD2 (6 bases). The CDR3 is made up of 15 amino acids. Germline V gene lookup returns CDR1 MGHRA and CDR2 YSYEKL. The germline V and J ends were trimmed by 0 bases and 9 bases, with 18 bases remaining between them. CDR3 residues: CASSQDHGSGAGQYF. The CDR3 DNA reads TGCGCCAGCAGCCAAGACCACGGGAGTGGTGCAGGGCAGTACTTC.

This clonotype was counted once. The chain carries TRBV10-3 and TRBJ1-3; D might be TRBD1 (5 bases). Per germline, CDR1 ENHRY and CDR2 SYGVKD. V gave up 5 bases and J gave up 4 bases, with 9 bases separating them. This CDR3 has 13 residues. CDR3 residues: CAISPGMGNTIYF. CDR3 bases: TGTGCCATCAGTCCAGGGATGGGAAACACCATATATTTT.

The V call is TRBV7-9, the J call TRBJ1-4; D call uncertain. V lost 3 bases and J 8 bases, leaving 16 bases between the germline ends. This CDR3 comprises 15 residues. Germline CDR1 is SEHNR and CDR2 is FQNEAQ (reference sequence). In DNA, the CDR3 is TGTGCCAGCAGCTTGGGTCCGGCCCTGGGGGAAAAACTGTTTTTT. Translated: CASSLGPALGEKLFF.

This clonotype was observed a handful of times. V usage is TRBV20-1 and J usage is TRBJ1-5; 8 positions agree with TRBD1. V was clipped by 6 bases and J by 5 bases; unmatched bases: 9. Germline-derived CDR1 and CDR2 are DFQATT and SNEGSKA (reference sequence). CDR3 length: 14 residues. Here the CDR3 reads CSAADRVGYQPQHF. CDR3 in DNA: TGCAGTGCGGCGGACAGGGTTGGTTATCAGCCCCAGCATTTT.

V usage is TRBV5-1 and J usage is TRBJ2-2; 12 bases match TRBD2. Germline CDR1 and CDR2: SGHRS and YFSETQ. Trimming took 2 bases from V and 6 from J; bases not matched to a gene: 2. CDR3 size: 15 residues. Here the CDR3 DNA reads TGCGCCAGCAGCTTCACTAGCGGGAGGTCCGGGGAGCTGTTTTTT. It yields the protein CASSFTSGRSGELFF.

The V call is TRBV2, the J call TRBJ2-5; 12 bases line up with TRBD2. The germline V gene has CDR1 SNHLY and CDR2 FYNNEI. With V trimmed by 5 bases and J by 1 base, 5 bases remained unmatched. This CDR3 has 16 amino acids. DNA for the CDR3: TGTGCCAGCAGTTACGGACTAGCGGGATCCCAAGAGACCCAGTACTTC. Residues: CASSYGLAGSQETQYF. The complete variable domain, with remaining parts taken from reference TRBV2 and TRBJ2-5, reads EPEVTQTPSHQVTQMGQEVILRCVPISNHLYFYWYRQILGQKVEFLVSFYNNEISEKSEIFDDQFSVERPDGSNFTLKIRSTKLEDSAMYFCASSYGLAGSQETQYFGPGTRLLVL.

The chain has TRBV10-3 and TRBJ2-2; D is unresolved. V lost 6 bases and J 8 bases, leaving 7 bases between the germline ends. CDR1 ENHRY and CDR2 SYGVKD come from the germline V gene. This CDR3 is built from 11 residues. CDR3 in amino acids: CAIRGNGELFF. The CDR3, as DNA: TGTGCCATCAGAGGCAATGGGGAGCTGTTTTTT.